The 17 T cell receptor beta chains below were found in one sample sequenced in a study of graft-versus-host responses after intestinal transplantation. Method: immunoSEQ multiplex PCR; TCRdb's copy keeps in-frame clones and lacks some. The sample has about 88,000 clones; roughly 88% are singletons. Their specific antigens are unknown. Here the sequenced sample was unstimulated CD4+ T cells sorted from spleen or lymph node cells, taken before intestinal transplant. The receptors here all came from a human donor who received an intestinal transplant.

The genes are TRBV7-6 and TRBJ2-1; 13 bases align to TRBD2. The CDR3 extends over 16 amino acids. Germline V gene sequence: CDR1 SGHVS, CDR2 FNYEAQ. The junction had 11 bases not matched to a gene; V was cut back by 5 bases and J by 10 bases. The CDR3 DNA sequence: TGTGCCAGCAGCACTCAAGGACTAGCGGGGGCCGGGGAGCAGTTCTTC. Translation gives CASSTQGLAGAGEQFF.

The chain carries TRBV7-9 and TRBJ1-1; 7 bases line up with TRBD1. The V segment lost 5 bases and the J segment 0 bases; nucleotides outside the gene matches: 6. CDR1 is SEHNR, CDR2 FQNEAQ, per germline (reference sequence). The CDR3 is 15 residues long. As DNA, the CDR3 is TGTGCCAGCAGCGCCCAGGGACAGCTGAACACTGAAGCTTTCTTT. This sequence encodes CASSAQGQLNTEAFF.

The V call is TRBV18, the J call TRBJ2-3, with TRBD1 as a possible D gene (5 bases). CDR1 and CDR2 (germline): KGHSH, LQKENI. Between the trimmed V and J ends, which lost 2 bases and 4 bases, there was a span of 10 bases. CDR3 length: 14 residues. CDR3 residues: CASSPSQGPDTQYF. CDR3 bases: TGTGCCAGCTCACCATCCCAGGGTCCAGATACGCAGTATTTT.

The CDR3 region is CASSLRDTQYF. The CDR3 coding sequence is TGCGCCAGCAGCTTGCGTGATACGCAGTATTTT. The chain employs TRBV5-1 and TRBJ2-3; D gene uncertain. Germline CDR1 reads SGHRS; CDR2 reads YFSETQ. V gave up 1 base and J gave up 6 bases, with 3 bases separating them. This CDR3 is 11 amino acids long.

CDR3 loop: CASSREGGRGVTEAFF. The DNA for the CDR3 is TGTGCCAGTAGCCGGGAGGGGGGTCGGGGAGTCACTGAAGCTTTCTTT. The gene calls are TRBV19 and TRBJ1-1; perhaps TRBD1 as D (6 bases). V was clipped by 6 bases and J by 4 bases, with 21 bases between them. Germline assignment: CDR1 LNHDA and CDR2 SQIVND (reference sequence). This CDR3 has 16 amino acids.

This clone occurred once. CDR3 sequence: CSASGQPEQYF. The CDR3 DNA follows: TGCAGTGCTTCAGGACAGCCCGAGCAGTACTTC. This chain joins TRBV20-1 and TRBJ2-7, with a possible D match to TRBD1 (6 bases). Trimming pared 5 bases from V and 6 bases from J, leaving 11 bases between. The germline V gene has CDR1 DFQATT and CDR2 SNEGSKA (reference sequence). The CDR3 spans 11 residues.

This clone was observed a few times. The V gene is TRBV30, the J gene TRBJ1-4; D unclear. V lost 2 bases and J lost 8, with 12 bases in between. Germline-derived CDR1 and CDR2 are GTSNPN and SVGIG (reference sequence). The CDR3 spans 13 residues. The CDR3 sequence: CAWSPPGGEKLFF. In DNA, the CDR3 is TGTGCCTGGAGTCCCCCGGGAGGAGAAAAACTGTTTTTT.

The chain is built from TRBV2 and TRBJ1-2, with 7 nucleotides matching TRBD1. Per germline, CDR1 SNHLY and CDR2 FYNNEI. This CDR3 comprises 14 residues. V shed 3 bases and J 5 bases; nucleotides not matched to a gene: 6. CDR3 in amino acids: CASSEEGAWYGYTF. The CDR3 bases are TGTGCCAGCAGTGAGGAGGGGGCTTGGTATGGCTACACCTTC.

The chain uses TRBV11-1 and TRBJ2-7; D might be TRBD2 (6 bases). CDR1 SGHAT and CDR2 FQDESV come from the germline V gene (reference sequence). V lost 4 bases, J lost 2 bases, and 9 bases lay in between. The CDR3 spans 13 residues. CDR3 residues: CASSWAGTYEQYF. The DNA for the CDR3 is TGTGCCAGCAGCTGGGCGGGGACCTACGAGCAGTACTTC.

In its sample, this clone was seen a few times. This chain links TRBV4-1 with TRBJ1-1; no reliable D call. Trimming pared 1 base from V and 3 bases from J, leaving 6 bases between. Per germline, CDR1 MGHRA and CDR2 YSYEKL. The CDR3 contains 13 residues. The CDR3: CASSQVTYTEAFF. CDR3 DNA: TGCGCCAGCAGCCAAGTAACTTACACTGAAGCTTTCTTT.

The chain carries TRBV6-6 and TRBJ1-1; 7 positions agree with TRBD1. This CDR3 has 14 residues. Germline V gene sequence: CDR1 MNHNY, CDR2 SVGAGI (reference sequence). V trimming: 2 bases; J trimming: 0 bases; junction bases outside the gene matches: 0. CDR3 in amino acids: CASSYGTVNTEAFF. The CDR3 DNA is TGTGCCAGCAGTTACGGGACAGTGAACACTGAAGCTTTCTTT.

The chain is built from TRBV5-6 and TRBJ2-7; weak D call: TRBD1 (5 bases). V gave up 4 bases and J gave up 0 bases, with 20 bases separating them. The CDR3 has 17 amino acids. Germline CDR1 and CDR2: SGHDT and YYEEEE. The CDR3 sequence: CASSPRVGAGNSYEQYF. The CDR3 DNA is TGTGCCAGCAGCCCCCGGGTAGGGGCAGGGAACTCCTACGAGCAGTACTTC.

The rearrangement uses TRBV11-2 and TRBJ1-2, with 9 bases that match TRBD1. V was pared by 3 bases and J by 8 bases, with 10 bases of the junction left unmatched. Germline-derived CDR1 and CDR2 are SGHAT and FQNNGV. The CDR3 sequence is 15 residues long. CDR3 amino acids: CASSLPGTGIGGYTF. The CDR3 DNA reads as TGTGCCAGCAGCTTGCCCGGGACAGGGATCGGAGGCTACACCTTC.

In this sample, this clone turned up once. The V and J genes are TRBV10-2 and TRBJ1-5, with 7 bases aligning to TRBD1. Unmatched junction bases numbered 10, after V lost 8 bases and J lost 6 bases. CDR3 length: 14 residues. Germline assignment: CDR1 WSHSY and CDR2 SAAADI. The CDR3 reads CASVGQEGAQPQHF. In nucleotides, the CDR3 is TGCGCCAGCGTTGGCCAAGAGGGGGCTCAGCCCCAGCATTTT.

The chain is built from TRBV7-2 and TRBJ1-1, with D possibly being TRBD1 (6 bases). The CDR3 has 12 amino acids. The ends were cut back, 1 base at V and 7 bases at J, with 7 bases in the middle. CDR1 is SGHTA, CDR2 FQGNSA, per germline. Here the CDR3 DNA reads TGTGCCAGCAGCTTAGGGGGGCTTGAAGCTTTCTTT. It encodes CASSLGGLEAFF.

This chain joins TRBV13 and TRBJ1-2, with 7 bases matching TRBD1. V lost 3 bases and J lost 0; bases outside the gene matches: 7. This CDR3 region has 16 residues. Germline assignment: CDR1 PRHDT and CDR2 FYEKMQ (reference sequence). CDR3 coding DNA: TGTGCCAGCAGCTTCAGGGGGGCGACAGCTAACTATGGCTACACCTTC. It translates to CASSFRGATANYGYTF.

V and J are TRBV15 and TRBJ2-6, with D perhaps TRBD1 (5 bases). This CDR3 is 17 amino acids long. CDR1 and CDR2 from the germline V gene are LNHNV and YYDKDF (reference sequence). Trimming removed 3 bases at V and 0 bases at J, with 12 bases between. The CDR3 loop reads CATSSKTDTSGANVLTF. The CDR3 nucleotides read TGTGCCACCAGCAGTAAGACAGACACCTCTGGGGCCAACGTCCTGACTTTC.